This TCR beta chain was observed in a study of read filtering for tumor transcriptome and immune sequencing. Study details: Among patients, some 17 were male and some 15 female, aged roughly 45 to 90 (mean about 70). DNase treatment preceded whole-transcriptome library preparation. Study results and limitations: The sorted CD138-negative fraction was a mixed bone marrow immune population, not purified T cells.

Every patient had bone marrow sampled while the disease was active. From about 400 ng of RNA, a library with molecular barcoded alpha/delta and beta/gamma adaptors was made. TCRdb processed the reads anew with MiXCR; each CDR3 protein has one entry. The profile shows tens of thousands of distinct CDR3 sequences, 20% to 25% of them singletons. As regards this clonotype: Its antigen remains unknown. The junction does not match germline at one end; this may be a read error.

Sequencing was carried out using a population of CD138-negative cells sorted from bone marrow. This clonotype originated in a donor at least 40 years old with multiple myeloma.

This chain's CDR3 is CASCLGRQPQHF. The DNA of the CDR3 is TGTGCCAGCTGTTTAGGGCGTCAGCCCCAGCATTTT. The chain has TRBV12-3 or TRBV12-4 and TRBJ1-5; no reliable D call. CDR3 length: 12 residues.